What follows is one TCR beta chain and its context. The antigen remains undetermined. The V gene lost 6 bases and the J gene lost 10 bases, with 16 bases spanning the gap. This CDR3 region has 13 residues. Germline CDR1 is MNHNS and CDR2 is SASEGT. The data were obtained in a study of T cell repertoires in cytomegalovirus infection. Whole-study context: Newly reported HLA-C-restricted and thoroughly characterized HLA-B-restricted CMV epitopes were employed. Findings and caveats of the study: The cumulative frequency of public TCR beta families distinguished individuals who carried CMV together with the relevant HLA. The ex vivo response showed dominance by HLA-C-restricted CMV-specific TCR beta clonotypes.

TCRdb re-called the reads with MiXCR, one entry per CDR3 protein. This sample yields about half a million distinct CDR3 sequences, of which approximately 46% are seen a single time; around 45% belongs to the top ten. This sequence was found in a human donor in good health (CMV status not recorded). Some clones in this sample may be carry-over from other donors' samples. Material: cultured PBMCs, obtained from culture after CMV antigen stimulation. The chain recombines TRBV6-1 with TRBJ2-1; possibly TRBD2 for D (5 bases). This CDR3 reads CASRTGKVSEQFF. CDR3 coding DNA: TGTGCCAGCAGAACCGGGAAAGTATCCGAGCAGTTCTTC.